Below, 30 T cell receptor beta chains from the same sample are listed, as sequenced in a study of T-cell memory formation after mild COVID-19. TCRdb analysed the 5' RACE reads with MiXCR anew, one entry per CDR3 protein. The sample holds around 340,000 distinct CDR3 sequences; around 21% are singletons and the top ten take about 12%. The sample consisted of PBMCs or a T cell subset sorted from them (not recorded which). The receptors come from an adult woman who had mild COVID-19 (a few samples of this study predate the infection). Cell type and time point are not known.

This clonotype appeared a few times. The chain is built from TRBV24-1 and TRBJ2-3; the match to TRBD2 covers 15 bases. CDR3 size: 18 residues. V shed 9 bases and J 1 base; nucleotides not matched to a gene: 10. The V gene's germline CDR1 is KGHDR and CDR2 SFDVKD. CDR3: CATQLSGTSGRCTDTQYF. For the CDR3, the DNA is TGTGCCACCCAATTATCGGGGACTAGCGGGAGGTGCACAGATACGCAGTATTTT.

The chain has TRBV20-1 and TRBJ2-7; D unresolved. CDR3 length equals 12 residues. Germline CDR1 is DFQATT and CDR2 is SNEGSKA (reference sequence). V lost 1 base, J lost 2 bases, and 6 bases lay in between. The CDR3 bases are TGCAGTGCTAGAGTTTCCCCCTACGAGCAGTACTTC. Translation gives CSARVSPYEQYF.

The rearrangement links TRBV5-1 to TRBJ2-7; 10 bases are a match to TRBD1. Germline V gives CDR1 SGHRS, CDR2 YFSETQ. This CDR3 is 16 amino acids long. V shed 1 base and J 6 bases; nucleotides not matched to a gene: 10. CDR3 region: CASSLRSPDRGLEQYF. The CDR3 DNA reads TGCGCCAGCAGCTTGAGGTCCCCCGACAGGGGGCTCGAGCAGTACTTC.

In this sample, this clonotype turned up a few times. V usage is TRBV7-3 and J usage is TRBJ1-1; a weak D match, TRBD1 (5 bases). The CDR3 totals 12 residues. The germline V gene has CDR1 SGHTA and CDR2 FQGTGA. V lost 8 bases, J lost 5 bases, and 12 bases lay in between. The CDR3 is CASGTLGTEAFF. CDR3 in DNA: TGTGCCAGCGGGACGCTGGGGACTGAAGCTTTCTTT.

In its sample, this clonotype ranks as medium-sized. The rearrangement uses TRBV5-1 and TRBJ2-3; D might be TRBD2 (6 bases). V lost 4 bases and J 2 bases, leaving 11 bases between the germline ends. Germline V gene lookup returns CDR1 SGHRS and CDR2 YFSETQ. The CDR3 runs 14 residues. The CDR3 DNA reads TGCGCCAGCAGCCGAAGGACTATCACAGATACGCAGTATTTT. Translation gives CASSRRTITDTQYF.

This clonotype showed up just a few times. This chain uses TRBV24-1 with TRBJ1-1; no reliable D call. The V and J ends lost 0 bases and 6 bases respectively, with 7 bases between them. The V gene's germline CDR1 is KGHDR and CDR2 SFDVKD. The CDR3 runs 13 residues. CDR3 DNA: TGTGCCACCAGTGATTTGCGGACGGCTGAAGCTTTCTTT. Encoded protein: CATSDLRTAEAFF.

In its sample, this clonotype was seen a few times. The chain employs TRBV5-1 and TRBJ1-2; D gene uncertain. Germline-derived CDR1 and CDR2 are SGHRS and YFSETQ. Between the trimmed V and J ends, which lost 3 bases and 3 bases, there was a span of 9 bases. The CDR3 is made up of 13 amino acids. The DNA of the CDR3 is TGCGCCAGCAGCTACGACACCTACTATGGCTACACCTTC. It translates to CASSYDTYYGYTF.

The rearrangement joins TRBV24-1 to TRBJ2-1, with TRBD2 identical over 12 bases. With V trimmed by 5 bases and J by 2 bases, 9 bases remained unmatched. Germline-derived CDR1 and CDR2 are KGHDR and SFDVKD. The CDR3 is 18 amino acids. The CDR3 DNA follows: TGTGCCACCAGTGGGATGACTAGCGGGAGTTCCCCCTACAATGAGCAGTTCTTC. It translates to CATSGMTSGSSPYNEQFF.

The chain carries TRBV5-5 and TRBJ1-1; D unresolved. V gave up 0 bases and J gave up 2 bases, with 11 bases separating them. The CDR3 consists of 15 residues. The germline gives CDR1 SGHKS, CDR2 YYEKEE (reference sequence). The CDR3, as DNA: TGTGCCAGCAGCTTGGAGGTGGAGGGTAACACTGAAGCTTTCTTT. Its protein product is CASSLEVEGNTEAFF.

In this sample, this clonotype turned up a few times. This chain uses TRBV15 with TRBJ2-3, with 11 bases that match TRBD2. Germline V gives CDR1 LNHNV, CDR2 YYDKDF (reference sequence). After removal of 6 bases from V and 0 bases from J, the junction contained 2 bases not matched to a gene. This CDR3 is built from 15 residues. CDR3 DNA sequence: TGTGCCACCAGAGGGACTAGCGGAAGCACAGATACGCAGTATTTT. Protein: CATRGTSGSTDTQYF. Looking up the rest from reference TRBV15 and TRBJ2-3 gives the full variable domain: DAMVIQNPRYQVTQFGKPVTLSCSQTLNHNVMYWYQQKSSQAPKLLFHYYDKDFNNEADTPDNFQSRRPNTSFCFLDIRSPGLGDTAMYLCATRGTSGSTDTQYFGPGTRLTVL.

The V gene is TRBV6-5, the J gene TRBJ1-2; possible D gene TRBD1, 5 bases. This CDR3 contains 13 residues. V was clipped by 8 bases and J by 5 bases, with 15 bases between them. The germline V gene has CDR1 MNHEY and CDR2 SVGAGI. The CDR3 loop reads CASGPRQGYGYTF. DNA of the CDR3: TGTGCCAGCGGTCCCCGGCAGGGTTATGGCTACACCTTC.

J is TRBJ2-7 and V is TRBV20-1, with D unclear. Looked up from germline, CDR1 is DFQATT and CDR2 is SNEGSKA (reference sequence). Trimming took off 1 base at V and 2 bases at J, with 12 bases between the two ends. The length of the CDR3 is 14 residues. CDR3 sequence (DNA): TGCAGTGCTAGAGTGCCGGGTCATACCTACGAGCAGTACTTC. It is translated as CSARVPGHTYEQYF.

This clonotype has only a few counts. V usage is TRBV20-1 and J usage is TRBJ1-1; 8 positions match TRBD1. V lost 4 bases and J lost 4; bases outside the gene matches: 8. The CDR3 has 14 residues. Germline CDR1 and CDR2: DFQATT and SNEGSKA (reference sequence). The CDR3 protein is CSATPGGWVTEAFF. In DNA form, the CDR3 reads TGCAGTGCTACCCCAGGGGGCTGGGTCACTGAAGCTTTCTTT.

This clonotype was counted between two and nine times. V gene TRBV3-1 combines with J gene TRBJ2-1; 12 positions agree with TRBD2. CDR3 length: 17 residues. Germline assignment: CDR1 LGHDT and CDR2 YNNKEL (reference sequence). V gave up 4 bases and J gave up 4 bases; unmatched junction bases: 8. The CDR3 coding sequence is TGTGCCAGCAGCCGGGAAACCCTAGCGGGGGGGTACAATGAGCAGTTCTTC. Its translation: CASSRETLAGGYNEQFF.

The gene calls are TRBV3-1 and TRBJ1-4, with D uncertain. Looked up from germline, CDR1 is LGHDT and CDR2 is YNNKEL (reference sequence). V lost 1 base and J lost 7, with 10 bases in between. This CDR3 spans 14 amino acids. The CDR3 region has the DNA TGTGCCAGCAGCCAAGGGGGAGGGCGTGAAAAACTGTTTTTT. Translation gives CASSQGGGREKLFF.

The rearrangement joins TRBV5-1 to TRBJ2-1; D unresolved. The germline V gene has CDR1 SGHRS and CDR2 YFSETQ. Between the trimmed V and J ends, which lost 0 bases and 8 bases, there was a span of 15 bases. CDR3 length equals 15 residues. The CDR3 sequence: CASSLELVYGDEQFF. CDR3 sequence (DNA): TGCGCCAGCAGCTTGGAACTCGTCTACGGCGATGAGCAGTTCTTC.

V gene TRBV11-2 combines with J gene TRBJ2-1, with 9 bases aligning to TRBD1. Per the germline V gene, CDR1 is SGHAT and CDR2 is FQNNGV. V lost 4 bases and J lost 6; bases outside the gene matches: 4. The CDR3 spans 14 residues. The CDR3 protein is CASSSSTGGNEQFF. DNA for the CDR3: TGTGCCAGCAGCTCATCGACAGGGGGCAATGAGCAGTTCTTC.

V usage is TRBV12-3 or TRBV12-4 and J usage is TRBJ2-7; weak D call: TRBD2 (6 bases). CDR3 length equals 14 residues. Trimming shortened V by 4 bases and J by 4 bases, and 14 bases separated the two germline ends. The CDR3 region has the DNA TGTGCCAGCAGTTGGTCAGGGACTTTGTACGAGCAGTACTTC. Translating gives CASSWSGTLYEQYF.

This clonotype was picked up a small number of times. The rearrangement links TRBV7-9 to TRBJ2-1; D is possibly TRBD2 (5 bases). Trimming took 2 bases from V and 0 from J, leaving 8 bases between them. CDR3 length: 15 residues. The V gene's germline CDR1 is SEHNR and CDR2 FQNEAQ (reference sequence). The DNA for the CDR3 is TGTGCCAGCAGCTTAACTAGAAACTCCTACAATGAGCAGTTCTTC. Protein: CASSLTRNSYNEQFF. The full variable domain, completed using reference TRBV7-9 and TRBJ2-1, is DTGVSQNPRHKITKRGQNVTFRCDPISEHNRLYWYRQTLGQGPEFLTYFQNEAQLEKSRLLSDRFSAERPKGSFSTLEIQRTEQGDSAMYLCASSLTRNSYNEQFFGPGTRLTVL.

This rearrangement joins TRBV25-1 to TRBJ2-7; unclear D gene. CDR1 and CDR2 (germline): MGHDK, SYGVNS. Trimming cost V 6 bases and J 3 bases, with 9 bases left between them. The CDR3 has 12 residues. The CDR3 loop reads CASRAGSYEQYF. CDR3 nucleotides: TGTGCCAGCAGGGCTGGTAGCTACGAGCAGTACTTC.

This clonotype was found a few times. The chain joins TRBV12-3 or TRBV12-4 to TRBJ2-7; 7 bases match TRBD1. This CDR3 is 14 amino acids long. Trimming at V came to 5 bases and at J to 2 bases, leaving 6 bases not matched to a gene. The CDR3 DNA is TGTGCCAGCAGTCCGACAGGGTTTACCTACGAGCAGTACTTC. Translation: CASSPTGFTYEQYF.

This clonotype came up many times. In DNA form, the CDR3 reads TGTGCCAGCAGCTTACCCCTCGGGACTAGCGGTTCCGGGGCCGGGAATGAGCAGTTCTTC. Amino acid sequence: CASSLPLGTSGSGAGNEQFF. The chain recombines TRBV7-3 with TRBJ2-1; TRBD2 matches 11 bases. V lost 2 bases, J lost 7 bases, and 19 bases stayed unmatched. The CDR3 loop spans 20 amino acids. From germline, CDR1 is SGHTA and CDR2 FQGTGA.

The chain carries TRBV24-1 and TRBJ2-1; 10 bases are a match to TRBD1. V lost 0 bases to trimming and J lost 4 bases; unmatched junction nucleotides: 2. The CDR3 sequence is 16 residues long. Germline V gene lookup returns CDR1 KGHDR and CDR2 SFDVKD. CDR3 region: CATSDLGQGGYNEQFF. The CDR3 DNA reads TGTGCCACCAGTGATTTGGGACAGGGGGGTTACAATGAGCAGTTCTTC.

This chain connects TRBV27 to TRBJ2-7; 8 bases line up with TRBD1. Germline loops: CDR1 MNHEY, CDR2 SMNVEV (reference sequence). V was clipped by 6 bases and J by 6 bases; unmatched bases: 7. The CDR3 extends over 13 amino acids. As DNA, the CDR3 is TGTGCCAGCAGAAGGACAGGGTCTCGCGAGCAGTACTTC. It encodes CASRRTGSREQYF.

The V and J genes are TRBV9 and TRBJ1-1; 9 bases are a match to TRBD1. Germline assignment: CDR1 SGDLS and CDR2 YYNGEE. The CDR3 has 18 amino acids. The V gene end was trimmed by 5 bases and the J gene end by 4 bases; junction bases not matched to a gene: 18. The CDR3 loop reads CASRDVFSGGTGPTEAFF. As DNA, the CDR3 is TGTGCCAGCAGGGATGTATTCTCCGGCGGGACAGGGCCCACTGAAGCTTTCTTT.

This clonotype was seen a few times. The rearrangement uses TRBV13 and TRBJ1-2, with D uncertain. CDR3 length: 13 amino acids. The germline V gene encodes CDR1 PRHDT and CDR2 FYEKMQ (reference sequence). Trimming stripped 5 bases from V and 2 bases from J, with 9 bases between. The CDR3 sequence is CASSDRANYGYTF. The DNA for the CDR3 is TGTGCCAGCAGCGATCGGGCGAACTATGGCTACACCTTC.

This chain connects TRBV5-1 to TRBJ2-2; D gene ambiguous. V was shortened by 0 bases and J by 2 bases, with 14 bases between the two germline ends. Germline V gene data show CDR1 as SGHRS and CDR2 as YFSETQ. The CDR3 consists of 17 residues. DNA for the CDR3: TGCGCCAGCAGCTTGGCCGGTATAGGCGTTAACACCGGGGAGCTGTTTTTT. Amino acid sequence: CASSLAGIGVNTGELFF.

The V and J genes are TRBV5-1 and TRBJ2-1; D is uncertain. This CDR3 is 16 amino acids long. From germline, CDR1 is SGHRS and CDR2 YFSETQ. V was clipped by 1 base and J by 0 bases, with 11 bases between them. The CDR3 DNA reads as TGCGCCAGCAGCTTGATCACTGTGAGCTCCTACAATGAGCAGTTCTTC. Translated, it gives CASSLITVSSYNEQFF.

Ten or more counts support this clonotype. This chain uses TRBV9 with TRBJ1-1, with no clear D. Germline V lookup: CDR1 SGDLS, CDR2 YYNGEE. The CDR3 runs to 16 residues. V was pared by 4 bases and J by 1 base, with 17 bases between. This chain's CDR3 is CASSFSVRSSNTEAFF. CDR3 DNA sequence: TGTGCCAGCAGCTTTAGCGTGAGGTCGTCGAACACTGAAGCTTTCTTT.

The rearrangement joins TRBV2 to TRBJ2-5, with 12 bases lining up with TRBD2. J lost 5 bases, V lost 4 bases, and 2 bases had no gene match. Germline CDR1 is SNHLY and CDR2 is FYNNEI. The CDR3 is 14 amino acids. The CDR3 loop reads CASSGTSGVETQYF. The CDR3 coding sequence is TGTGCCAGCAGTGGGACTAGCGGGGTGGAGACCCAGTACTTC.